This entry is about one TCR beta chain. Trimming removed 4 bases at V and 6 bases at J, with 10 bases between. The CDR3 contains 11 residues. Per germline, CDR1 DFQATT and CDR2 SNEGSKA (reference sequence). The data were taken from a study of control samples from healthy donors and cancer patients. This table comes from immunoSEQ multiplex PCR, and its TCRdb copy is limited to in-frame clones, with some not included. The table records around 51,000 clones, around nine tenths of them present only once. The clonotype comes from a man aged 45-60 years with head and neck cancer. V gene TRBV20-1 combines with J gene TRBJ2-7, with D possibly TRBD1 on 5 matching bases. Sequencing input: PBMCs. CDR3: CSATRTTEQYF. CDR3 nucleotide sequence: TGCAGTGCTACCCGGACAACCGAGCAGTACTTC.